These 32 T cell receptor beta chains came from one sample sequenced in a study of blood T cell repertoires in COVID-19. Assay used: immunoSEQ multiplex PCR; TCRdb lists only in-frame clones, some missing. This table has more than 65,000 clones, around 86% appearing once. Input material: peripheral blood. The receptors stem from a man between 50 and 59 years old with active COVID-19.

The chain couples TRBV30 to TRBJ1-1; D perhaps matches TRBD1 (6 bases). The CDR3 is made up of 14 amino acids. Germline V gene sequence: CDR1 GTSNPN, CDR2 SVGIG (reference sequence). The ends were cut back, 3 bases at V and 3 bases at J, with 14 bases in the middle. In DNA form, the CDR3 reads TGTGCCTGGAGGTCAGGGGTTGGGGACACTGAAGCTTTCTTT. Its protein product is CAWRSGVGDTEAFF. Full variable domain (rest looked up from reference TRBV30 and TRBJ1-1): SQTIHQWPATLVQPVGSPLSLECTVEGTSNPNLYWYRQAAGRGLQLLFYSVGIGQISSEVPQNLSASRPQDRQFILSSKKLLLSDSGFYLCAWRSGVGDTEAFFGQGTRLTVV.

The chain recombines TRBV11-3 with TRBJ2-1, with 8 nucleotides matching TRBD1. In germline, CDR1 is SGHNT, CDR2 YENEEA. This CDR3 has 16 amino acids. The junction had 12 bases not matched to a gene; V was cut back by 8 bases and J by 3 bases. This CDR3 reads CASSSIQGDFYNEQFF. In nucleotides, the CDR3 is TGTGCCAGCTCTTCGATACAGGGGGATTTCTACAATGAGCAGTTCTTC.

The chain joins TRBV21-1 to TRBJ1-5; the table assigns TRBD1, which was not confirmed against the DNA. TRBV21-1 is a pseudogene segment. The CDR3 runs to 16 residues. The CDR3 loop reads CASSRRTGRENQPQHF. In DNA form, the CDR3 reads TGTGCCAGCAGCCGGCGGACAGGGCGGGAGAATCAGCCCCAGCATTTT.

The rearrangement joins TRBV20-1 to TRBJ1-1; the match to TRBD1 covers 9 bases. From germline, CDR1 is DFQATT and CDR2 SNEGSKA (reference sequence). With 6 bases clipped from V and 3 bases from J, the junction kept 8 bases outside the gene matches. The CDR3 consists of 14 residues. The CDR3 region is CSASNRGPYTEAFF. The CDR3 nucleotides are TGCAGTGCCAGTAACAGGGGGCCGTACACTGAAGCTTTCTTT.

This chain joins TRBV18 and TRBJ1-2; D uncertain. The length of the CDR3 is 14 residues. Germline V gene data show CDR1 as KGHSH and CDR2 as LQKENI. V was shortened by 5 bases and J by 8 bases, with 18 bases between the two germline ends. For the CDR3, the DNA is TGTGCCAGCTCATCAGAACTCCTAACGGGGGGCTACACCTTC. Translation: CASSSELLTGGYTF. Complete variable domain (other parts from reference TRBV18 and TRBJ1-2): NAGVMQNPRHLVRRRGQEARLRCSPMKGHSHVYWYRQLPEEGLKFMVYLQKENIIDESGMPKERFSAEFPKEGPSILRIQQVVRGDSAAYFCASSSELLTGGYTFGSGTRLTVV.

About this clone itself: The junction departs from germline at one end; a sequencing error may be responsible. The rearrangement uses TRBV6-1 and TRBJ1-4; D might be TRBD1 (6 bases). This CDR3 is 14 amino acids long. Germline V gene lookup returns CDR1 MNHNS and CDR2 SASEGT. CDR3 sequence reads: CASTERTEGEKLFF. As DNA, the CDR3 is TGTGCCAGCACTGAACGGACAGAAGGAGAAAAACTGTTTTTT.

The gene calls are TRBV14 and TRBJ2-2; weak D call: TRBD1 (6 bases). Germline CDR1 reads SGHDN; CDR2 reads FVKESK. The CDR3 consists of 15 residues. V lost 4 bases, J lost 2 bases, and 11 bases lay in between. The CDR3 DNA is TGTGCCAGCAGCCCCCAGGGGCTTAACACCGGGGAGCTGTTTTTT. The encoded protein is CASSPQGLNTGELFF.

The gene calls are TRBV9 and TRBJ2-7; TRBD2 agrees at 7 bases. The germline V gene has CDR1 SGDLS and CDR2 YYNGEE. This CDR3 has 14 amino acids. After removal of 4 bases from V and 5 bases from J, the junction contained 9 bases not matched to a gene. This chain's CDR3 is CASSMSGKLDEQYF. CDR3 nucleotide sequence: TGTGCCAGCAGCATGAGCGGGAAATTGGACGAGCAGTACTTC.

The chain uses TRBV7-2 and TRBJ2-1; 8 nucleotides match TRBD1. The CDR3 has 11 residues. J lost 16 bases, V lost 5 bases, and 7 bases had no gene match. Per the germline V gene, CDR1 is SGHTA and CDR2 is FQGNSA. The CDR3 reads CASSDRDRPFF. As DNA, the CDR3 is TGTGCCAGCAGCGACAGGGACAGGCCCTTCTTC.

The chain's CDR3 is CASSLKRGGPNEKLFF. As DNA, the CDR3 is TGTGCCAGCAGCTTGAAAAGGGGGGGCCCTAATGAAAAACTGTTTTTT. This chain joins TRBV5-4 and TRBJ1-4; the D gene is possibly TRBD1 (6 bases). CDR1 is SGHNT, CDR2 YYREEE, per germline (reference sequence). V was clipped by 1 base and J by 3 bases, with 13 bases between them. This CDR3 spans 16 amino acids.

The V and J genes are TRBV19 and TRBJ1-5, with D tentatively TRBD1 (5 bases). This CDR3 contains 14 residues. The germline CDR1 and CDR2 sequences are LNHDA and SQIVND (reference sequence). Trimming took off 7 bases at V and 5 bases at J, with 15 bases between the two ends. Written as DNA, the CDR3 is TGTGCCAGTATCGGACACCATACTGATCAGCCCCAGCATTTT. Translated, it gives CASIGHHTDQPQHF.

The chain employs TRBV6-6 and TRBJ2-1, with 11 positions matching TRBD1. Looked up from germline, CDR1 is MNHNY and CDR2 is SVGAGI (reference sequence). V dropped 6 bases and J dropped 6; count of bases not matched to a gene: 7. This CDR3 has 15 amino acids. The CDR3 region has the DNA TGTGCCAGCAGCCCCGGACAGGGGGCTAGCAATGAGCAGTTCTTC. The encoded protein is CASSPGQGASNEQFF.

The chain joins TRBV6-4 to TRBJ2-3; 7 bases are shared with TRBD2. The germline V gene encodes CDR1 MRHNA and CDR2 SNTAGT. V lost 5 bases, J lost 0 bases, and 2 bases stayed unmatched. The CDR3 sequence is 14 residues long. The CDR3 DNA reads as TGTGCCAGCAGTCTAGCGGCTAGCACAGATACGCAGTATTTT. Translating gives CASSLAASTDTQYF.

The genes are TRBV19 and TRBJ2-1; TRBD2 matches at 11 bases. In germline, CDR1 is LNHDA, CDR2 SQIVND (reference sequence). The V gene end was trimmed by 3 bases and the J gene end by 0 bases; junction bases not matched to a gene: 10. There are 19 residues in the CDR3. CDR3 nucleotide sequence: TGTGCCAGTAGTATTTACGGGACTAGCGGAAGGGGCTCCTACAATGAGCAGTTCTTC. Its protein product is CASSIYGTSGRGSYNEQFF.

The chain recombines TRBV24-1 with TRBJ2-7; 11 bases map to TRBD2. V shed 5 bases, J shed 0 bases, and the junction held 5 bases outside the gene matches. The CDR3 runs to 16 residues. Germline V gene sequence: CDR1 KGHDR, CDR2 SFDVKD. The CDR3: CATSALAGGNSYEQYF. Here the CDR3 DNA reads TGTGCCACCAGTGCCCTAGCGGGGGGCAACTCCTACGAGCAGTACTTC.

This rearrangement joins TRBV19 to TRBJ2-3; D perhaps matches TRBD2 (5 bases). Germline CDR1 LNHDA, CDR2 SQIVND (reference sequence). CDR3 length: 12 amino acids. V lost 6 bases to trimming and J lost 4 bases, with 8 bases between them. The CDR3 DNA sequence: TGTGCCAGTAGGGTCGGGGCAGATACGCAGTATTTT. This gives the protein CASRVGADTQYF.

The chain has TRBV7-3 and TRBJ2-3; D remains unclear. Germline V gene sequence: CDR1 SGHTA, CDR2 FQGTGA. This CDR3 has 13 residues. The germline V and J ends were trimmed by 5 bases and 6 bases, with 12 bases remaining between them. The CDR3 DNA reads as TGTGCCAGCAGCCCCCCTAAAGAGGATACGCAGTATTTT. Translation: CASSPPKEDTQYF.

This chain links TRBV5-6 with TRBJ2-3; D gene ambiguous. Trimming took off 5 bases at V and 2 bases at J, with 9 bases between the two ends. The CDR3 totals 13 residues. Germline V lookup: CDR1 SGHDT, CDR2 YYEEEE. The DNA for the CDR3 is TGTGCCAGCAGTGCCGGTGCCACAGATACGCAGTATTTT. It encodes CASSAGATDTQYF.

The CDR3 DNA follows: TGCAGCGCCCAAACAGGGCTCAATCAGCCCCAGCATTTT. Its translation: CSAQTGLNQPQHF. The chain recombines TRBV29-1 with TRBJ1-5; TRBD1 might be the D (6 bases). The germline CDR1 and CDR2 sequences are SQVTM and ANQGSEA. This CDR3 has 13 amino acids. Trimming pared 7 bases from V and 3 bases from J, leaving 13 bases between.

V and J are TRBV5-4 and TRBJ2-3; D is uncertain. CDR1 and CDR2 from the germline V gene are SGHNT and YYREEE (reference sequence). CDR3 length: 14 residues. Trimming took off 10 bases at V and 2 bases at J, with 17 bases between the two ends. The CDR3 nucleotides are TGTGCCCGCAACGGGTTATCCTACACAGATACGCAGTATTTT. This gives the protein CARNGLSYTDTQYF.

This chain links TRBV28 with TRBJ2-7, with 8 bases that match TRBD2. Germline-derived CDR1 and CDR2 are MDHEN and SYDVKM. The CDR3 totals 12 residues. The CDR3 loop is CASQRERYEQYF. The CDR3 nucleotides are TGTGCGTCTCAGCGGGAGCGGTACGAGCAGTACTTC.

V and J are TRBV28 and TRBJ1-5, with TRBD1 as a possible D gene (6 bases). The CDR3 is 12 residues long. The V gene's germline CDR1 is MDHEN and CDR2 SYDVKM. V lost 7 bases, J lost 2 bases, and 6 bases lay in between. CDR3 sequence reads: CASKGGNQPQHF. The CDR3 DNA follows: TGTGCCAGCAAGGGGGGCAATCAGCCCCAGCATTTT.

The chain carries TRBV27 and TRBJ1-2, with 9 bases aligning to TRBD1. This CDR3 region has 15 residues. The germline V gene has CDR1 MNHEY and CDR2 SMNVEV (reference sequence). V was clipped by 5 bases and J by 4 bases; unmatched bases: 8. Written as DNA, the CDR3 is TGTGCCAGCAGTCCTACAGGGGGCGCCGGCTATGGCTACACCTTC. Residues: CASSPTGGAGYGYTF.

The rearrangement links TRBV7-2 to TRBJ1-4, with D unresolved. The CDR3 totals 13 residues. V was clipped by 1 base and J by 6 bases, with 6 bases between them. Germline assignment: CDR1 SGHTA and CDR2 FQGNSA. The CDR3 protein is CASSLVADEKLFF. The CDR3 nucleotides read TGTGCCAGCAGCTTAGTGGCAGATGAAAAACTGTTTTTT.

In its sample, this clone was seen a few times. The chain joins TRBV11-2 to TRBJ2-7, with a possible D match to TRBD2 (5 bases). The V and J ends lost 7 bases and 6 bases respectively, with 16 bases between them. The CDR3 extends over 13 amino acids. CDR1 and CDR2 (germline): SGHAT, FQNNGV. The CDR3 coding sequence is TGTGCCAGCACCCCGACACTTGCGGGCGAGCAGTACTTC. Encoded protein: CASTPTLAGEQYF.

The chain recombines TRBV7-3 with TRBJ2-5, with a possible D match to TRBD2 (6 bases). The CDR3 is 13 amino acids. Per the germline V gene, CDR1 is SGHTA and CDR2 is FQGTGA. The V and J ends lost 5 bases and 3 bases respectively, with 10 bases between them. CDR3 amino acids: CASSTAGKETQYF. CDR3 nucleotide sequence: TGTGCCAGCAGCACGGCGGGGAAAGAGACCCAGTACTTC.

The genes are TRBV7-2 and TRBJ2-7, with D maybe TRBD1 (5 bases). Germline V gene sequence: CDR1 SGHTA, CDR2 FQGNSA. V was shortened by 5 bases and J by 0 bases, with 11 bases between the two germline ends. The CDR3 is 14 residues long. The CDR3: CASSLTGTSYEQYF. As DNA, the CDR3 is TGTGCCAGCAGCCTAACAGGCACCTCCTACGAGCAGTACTTC.

This clone was seen only a few times. The chain is built from TRBV30 and TRBJ1-5; D remains unclear. V lost 0 bases, J lost 0 bases, and 3 bases lay in between. The CDR3 runs to 13 residues. Germline CDR1 reads GTSNPN; CDR2 reads SVGIG (reference sequence). CDR3 loop: CAWSVHSNQPQHF. CDR3 bases: TGTGCCTGGAGTGTACATAGCAATCAGCCCCAGCATTTT.

The V call is TRBV2, the J call TRBJ2-6; D not certain. The germline gives CDR1 SNHLY, CDR2 FYNNEI. The CDR3 contains 15 residues. V dropped 10 bases and J dropped 0 bases, with 13 bases sitting between them. CDR3 sequence (DNA): TGTGCCAAATCGTCTAGTAGCTCTGGGGCCAACGTCCTGACTTTC. Its protein is CAKSSSSSGANVLTF.

V gene TRBV4-1 combines with J gene TRBJ1-1, with D uncertain. This CDR3 is 16 amino acids long. CDR1 and CDR2 from the germline V gene are MGHRA and YSYEKL. The V gene lost 1 base and the J gene lost 0 bases, with 12 bases spanning the gap. CDR3 in DNA: TGCGCCAGCAGCCAAGTAGGAACAGTCATGAACACTGAAGCTTTCTTT. The encoded protein is CASSQVGTVMNTEAFF.

V is TRBV27 and J is TRBJ2-1; 10 bases fit TRBD2. In germline, CDR1 is MNHEY, CDR2 SMNVEV (reference sequence). With 5 bases clipped from V and 4 bases from J, the junction kept 5 bases outside the gene matches. The length of the CDR3 is 15 residues. CDR3 nucleotides: TGTGCCAGCAGTATCCCGGGACTAGCGTACAATGAGCAGTTCTTC. Encoded protein: CASSIPGLAYNEQFF.

The rearrangement joins TRBV27 to TRBJ2-1; 7 positions agree with TRBD2. Trimming removed 9 bases from V and 10 bases from J; junction bases left unmatched: 24. CDR3 length: 17 residues. The germline gives CDR1 MNHEY, CDR2 SMNVEV (reference sequence). CDR3 sequence reads: CASHLYLFGRCFAEQFF. DNA of the CDR3: TGTGCCAGTCATTTGTATTTATTCGGGAGGTGCTTCGCGGAGCAGTTCTTC.